A selection of T cell receptor beta chains follows, all from one sample in a study of regulatory T cells in long-lasting Graves disease. TCRdb called the multiplex PCR reads again in MiXCR, with one record for every CDR3 protein. This sample has a few hundred thousand distinct CDR3 sequences, with about 15% found just once. The same data also contributed to another study, on T cells in Graves' hyperthyroidism and ophthalmopathy.

This specimen was peripheral blood mononuclear cells (PBMCs), taken at new diagnosis, from a patient treated with antithyroid drugs. These receptors were collected from a woman in her forties with Graves disease. The CDR3 runs from the conserved cysteine through the conserved F or W. A D gene is named only where the DNA matches it firmly. Some rows have no size entry. The others give once, few or many, or a class for an expanded clone.

cdr3_length | clone_size | d_call | j_call | v_call | cdr3_nt | cdr3_aa
15 | many | TRBD1 | TRBJ2-5 | TRBV24-1 | TGTGCCACCAGTGACATTAGACAGGGCTCGGAGACCCAGTACTTC | CATSDIRQGSETQYF
15 | many | TRBD1 | TRBJ2-1 | TRBV24-1 | TGTGCCACCAGTGATTTTGAGACAGGGATGGATGAGCAGTTCTTC | CATSDFETGMDEQFF
14 | . | . | TRBJ2-2 | TRBV11-1 | TGTGCCTGGAATGGCGGGGCGAACACCGGGGAGCTGTTTTTT | CAWNGGANTGELFF
15 | many | . | TRBJ2-7 | TRBV11-2 | TGTGCCAGCAGCTTAGAGCGGGGCCTAGTTCACGAGCAGTACTTC | CASSLERGLVHEQYF
14 | many | . | TRBJ2-2 | TRBV27 | TGTGCCAGCAGGGGGGAGTCGGGCACCGGGGAGCTGTTTTTT | CASRGESGTGELFF
15 | . | . | TRBJ2-7 | TRBV7-2 | TGTGCCAGCAGCCCCCCTCCGGGACAAGGCTACGAGCAGTACTTC | CASSPPPGQGYEQYF
13 | . | . | TRBJ2-5 | TRBV4-1 | TGCGCCAGCAGCCAACGGGACTTGCAGCCCCAGTACTTC | CASSQRDLQPQYF
15 | . | . | TRBJ1-2 | TRBV12-3/TRBV12-4 | TGTGCCAGCAGTTTACAAGGGGCGTCTTACTATGGCTACACCTTC | CASSLQGASYYGYTF
14 | . | TRBD1 | TRBJ2-1 | TRBV11-2 | TGTGCCAGCAGCCCGCCAGGGGGCATCTATGAGCAGTTCTTC | CASSPPGGIYEQFF
14 | few | . | TRBJ1-5 | TRBV28 | TGTGCCAGCAGGTTATCCGGAGGCAATCAGCTCCAGCATTTT | CASRLSGGNQLQHF
16 | . | . | TRBJ2-2 | TRBV3-1 | TGTGCCAGCAGCCGCTCGACTCAGCTTTTTACCGGGGAGCTGTTTTTT | CASSRSTQLFTGELFF
15 | . | TRBD2 | TRBJ2-7 | TRBV24-1 | TGTGCCACCAGTGAACGACTAGCGGGATCCTACGAGCAGTACTTC | CATSERLAGSYEQYF
18 | many | TRBD1 | TRBJ2-1 | TRBV27 | TGTGCCAGCGGACCGGGACAGGGCCCCCTAAGCTCCTACAATGAGCAGTTCTTC | CASGPGQGPLSSYNEQFF
15 | many | TRBD1 | TRBJ2-2 | TRBV2 | TGTGCCAGCAGTGGCCAGGGGGCGAGGGCCGGGGAGCTGTTTTTT | CASSGQGARAGELFF
12 | few | . | TRBJ1-1 | TRBV5-5 | TGTGCCAGCAGCCGGGGGGGGATTGAAGCTTTCTTT | CASSRGGIEAFF
14 | few | . | TRBJ1-1 | TRBV15 | TGTGCCACCAGCGCCATCCTCGGGGGCCCCGAAGCTTTCTTT | CATSAILGGPEAFF
13 | many | . | TRBJ2-2 | TRBV2 | TGTGCCAGCAGTGAGTACAACACCGGGGAGCTGTTTTTT | CASSEYNTGELFF
13 | many | . | TRBJ2-5 | TRBV2 | TGTGCCAGCAGTATAATAGCGAGAGAGACCCAGTACTTC | CASSIIARETQYF
15 | . | TRBD2 | TRBJ2-2 | TRBV3-1 | TGTGCCAGCAGCCAAAGGACTAGGGACACCGGGGAGCTGTTTTTT | CASSQRTRDTGELFF
18 | . | TRBD2 | TRBJ2-7 | TRBV5-1 | TGCGCCAGCTCATCCTCTAGCGGGAGAGGCTTCCCCTCCTACGAGCAGTACTTC | CASSSSSGRGFPSYEQYF
12 | many | . | TRBJ1-1 | TRBV12-3/TRBV12-4 | TGTGCCAGCAGTTTTTCTTTCACTGAAGCTTTCTTT | CASSFSFTEAFF
15 | many | TRBD2 | TRBJ2-1 | TRBV3-1 | TGTGCCAGCAGCGAAAGCGGGAGGGTTACCAATGAGCAGTTCTTC | CASSESGRVTNEQFF
13 | . | . | TRBJ2-2 | TRBV6-1 | TGTGCCAGCAGTGAGAGGGACACCGGGGAGCTGTTTTTT | CASSERDTGELFF
13 | few | TRBD1 | TRBJ2-5 | TRBV20-1 | TGCAGTCTGCAGGGGGCGTCTGAACAGACCCAGTACTTC | CSLQGASEQTQYF